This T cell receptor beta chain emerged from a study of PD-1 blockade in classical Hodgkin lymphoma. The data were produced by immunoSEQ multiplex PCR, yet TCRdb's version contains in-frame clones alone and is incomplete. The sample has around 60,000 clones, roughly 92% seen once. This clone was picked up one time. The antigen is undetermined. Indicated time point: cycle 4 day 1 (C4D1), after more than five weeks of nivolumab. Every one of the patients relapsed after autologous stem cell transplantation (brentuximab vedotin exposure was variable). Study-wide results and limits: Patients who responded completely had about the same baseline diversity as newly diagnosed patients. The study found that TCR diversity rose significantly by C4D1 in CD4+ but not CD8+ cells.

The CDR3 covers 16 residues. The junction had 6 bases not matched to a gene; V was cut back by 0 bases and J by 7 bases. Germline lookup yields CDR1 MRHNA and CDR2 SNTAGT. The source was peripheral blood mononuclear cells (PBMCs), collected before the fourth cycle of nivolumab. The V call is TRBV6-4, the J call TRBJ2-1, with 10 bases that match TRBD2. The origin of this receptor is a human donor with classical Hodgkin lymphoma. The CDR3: CASSDSISGRLNEQFF. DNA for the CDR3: TGTGCCAGCAGTGACTCGATTAGCGGGAGGTTGAATGAGCAGTTCTTC.